This T cell receptor (beta chain) derives from a study of shared clonotypes between healthy human individuals. Background on the study: Donors had three CD4 naive, three CD4 memory, two CD8 naive and one CD8 memory plate apiece.

Regarding the study as a whole: Despite large depth, sorted-subset datasets appeared incompletely sequenced.

J was trimmed by 9 bases and V by 4 bases; bases with no gene match: 5. The CDR3 spans 14 residues. Germline lookup yields CDR1 MDHEN and CDR2 SYDVKM. The protocol was immunoSEQ multiplex PCR, while the TCRdb copy is restricted to in-frame clones and leaves out a portion. The data hold hundreds of thousands of clones, with around two thirds observed a single time. Worth noting for this clone: What it recognizes is unknown.

The rearrangement links TRBV28 to TRBJ1-6; 8 bases align to TRBD1. The TCR comes from a woman younger than 45 in good health. The sample consisted of memory CD4+ T cells sorted from blood. Subset indicated: CD45RA-negative fraction. The CDR3 loop is CASSSGQGGSPLHF. DNA for the CDR3: TGTGCCAGCAGTTCTGGACAGGGTGGTTCACCCCTCCACTTT.